Following are 30 T cell receptor beta chains from one sample sequenced in a study of T cells after yellow fever vaccination. TCRdb independently ran MiXCR on the 5' RACE reads; one entry per CDR3 protein. This table holds approximately 330,000 distinct CDR3 sequences, over 3.5% found once. The sequences come from PBMCs, collected 5 days after the yellow fever booster vaccination. These receptors originate from a man between 18 and 29 years old who received the YFV17D yellow fever vaccine.

This clonotype has more than one count but fewer than ten. The gene calls are TRBV5-1 and TRBJ1-2; the D is unclear. Germline CDR1 and CDR2: SGHRS and YFSETQ. The CDR3 has 13 amino acids. The ends were cut back, 4 bases at V and 4 bases at J, with 11 bases in the middle. The CDR3 loop reads CASSIDTPYGYTF. CDR3 nucleotide sequence: TGCGCCAGCAGCATCGACACCCCCTATGGCTACACCTTC.

V gene TRBV18 combines with J gene TRBJ1-2; D unclear. Trimming shortened V by 2 bases and J by 3 bases, and 10 bases separated the two germline ends. CDR1 is KGHSH, CDR2 LQKENI, per germline. The CDR3 has 14 residues. CDR3 nucleotide sequence: TGTGCCAGCTCACCAACGGCCAGAGACTATGGCTACACCTTC. Residues: CASSPTARDYGYTF.

This clonotype was recorded a few times. In DNA, the CDR3 is TGCGCCAGCAGCCAAGACCCCCCGGGGAGGGGTAGTCAGCCCCAGCATTTT. It translates to CASSQDPPGRGSQPQHF. The chain recombines TRBV4-3 with TRBJ1-5; D possibly corresponds to TRBD1 (5 bases). Looked up from germline, CDR1 is LGHNA and CDR2 is YSLEER. This CDR3 spans 17 amino acids. Trimming cost V 0 bases and J 6 bases, with 18 bases left between them.

This clonotype was observed a handful of times. The chain uses TRBV19 and TRBJ2-1; D uncertain. The CDR3 runs to 11 residues. V gave up 7 bases and J gave up 6 bases, with 7 bases separating them. CDR1 is LNHDA and CDR2 is SQIVND in the germline V gene (reference sequence). For the CDR3, the DNA is TGTGCCAGTAATAAAGGCAATGAGCAGTTCTTC. Translating it yields CASNKGNEQFF.

This clonotype has just a few counts. The CDR3 bases are TGTGCCAGCAGCATCCCCGGGACCCTTAGGACCGGGGAGCTGTTTTTT. It is translated as CASSIPGTLRTGELFF. The J gene is TRBJ2-2, the V gene TRBV5-5; TRBD1 or TRBD2 may be the D gene (5 bases each). V dropped 4 bases and J dropped 5 bases, with 18 bases sitting between them. Germline V gives CDR1 SGHKS, CDR2 YYEKEE (reference sequence). The CDR3 is 16 amino acids. Supplemented by reference TRBV5-5 and TRBJ2-2, the full variable domain reads DAGVTQSPTHLIKTRGQQVTLRCSPISGHKSVSWYQQVLGQGPQFIFQYYEKEERGRGNFPDRFSARQFPNYSSELNVNALLLGDSALYLCASSIPGTLRTGELFFGEGSRLTVL.

This clonotype was picked up a small number of times. No DNA is shown, since the ends of the CDR3 on it are uncertain; the CDR3 is the one TCRdb lists. This chain connects TRBV21-1 to TRBJ1-1; the table's D call of TRBD1 was not tested on the DNA. TRBV21-1 is assigned pseudogene status. The CDR3 spans 15 residues, counting both ends. The CDR3: CASSKWWGDGTEAFF.

This clonotype was seen repeatedly, ten times or more. This chain joins TRBV5-5 and TRBJ2-7; unclear D gene. The ends were cut back, 0 bases at V and 0 bases at J, with 10 bases in the middle. The CDR3 is made up of 15 amino acids. Germline V gives CDR1 SGHKS, CDR2 YYEKEE (reference sequence). The CDR3 region is CASSLVISLSYEQYV. The DNA of the CDR3 is TGTGCCAGCAGCTTGGTAATCTCGCTCTCCTACGAGCAGTACGTC.

This chain joins TRBV12-3 or TRBV12-4 and TRBJ2-7; D unclear. The CDR3 spans 14 residues. V was trimmed by 3 bases and J by 4 bases, leaving 13 bases between them. The CDR3 loop reads CASSFGLVRYEQYF. Written as DNA, the CDR3 is TGTGCCAGCAGTTTTGGGCTTGTTCGGTACGAGCAGTACTTC.

V and J are TRBV4-1 and TRBJ1-1; D remains ambiguous. The CDR3 has 17 residues. The V end lost 1 base, the J end lost 0 bases, and 15 bases lay between the germline ends. Germline V gene data show CDR1 as MGHRA and CDR2 as YSYEKL. The CDR3 sequence: CASSQVLGFQLNTEAFF. DNA of the CDR3: TGCGCCAGCAGCCAAGTTTTGGGGTTCCAACTGAACACTGAAGCTTTCTTT.

About this clonotype itself: A much larger clone lies a single base off, so this may be a read error. This chain links TRBV6-2 or TRBV6-3 with TRBJ2-1; no firm D call. V was shortened by 8 bases and J by 8 bases, with 13 bases between the two germline ends. This CDR3 spans 12 amino acids. Germline CDR1 is MNHEY and CDR2 is SVGEGT. The CDR3 region is CASCPLGYEQFF. The CDR3 DNA is TGTGCCAGCTGCCCGCTAGGGTATGAGCAGTTCTTC.

The table lists this clonotype with a few counts. J is TRBJ2-2 and V is TRBV6-7, with 7 bases fitting TRBD1. TRBV6-7 belongs to the ORF category, with a function that is uncertain. The V gene end was trimmed by 8 bases and the J gene end by 0 bases; junction bases not matched to a gene: 18. The CDR3 length is 19 residues. The CDR3 is CASVSRLKRDSPNTGELFF. CDR3 nucleotide sequence: TGTGCCAGCGTGTCACGGTTAAAAAGGGACAGCCCGAACACCGGGGAGCTGTTTTTT.

This clonotype was seen at least ten times. The CDR3 DNA sequence: TGCAGTGCTGGGGACCAACCTTATGGCTACACCTTC. It specifies CSAGDQPYGYTF. The chain uses TRBV20-1 and TRBJ1-2; maybe TRBD1 (5 bases). Deletions cut 5 bases from V and 5 bases from J, with 12 bases between. CDR1 and CDR2 from the germline V gene are DFQATT and SNEGSKA (reference sequence). The CDR3 is 12 residues long.

The CDR3 region has the DNA TGCAGTGCTAGCTCCGGGGGCTCGGGCTATGGCTACACCTTC. Translating gives CSASSGGSGYGYTF. The V gene is TRBV20-1, the J gene TRBJ1-2; D perhaps matches TRBD1 (6 bases). The length of the CDR3 is 14 residues. V gave up 3 bases and J gave up 4 bases, with 15 bases separating them. The germline gives CDR1 DFQATT, CDR2 SNEGSKA (reference sequence).

This clonotype showed up many times. The rearrangement links TRBV12-3 or TRBV12-4 to TRBJ2-7; maybe TRBD1 (5 bases). V was shortened by 1 base and J by 4 bases, with 11 bases between the two germline ends. The CDR3 totals 14 residues. The CDR3 DNA reads TGTGCCAGCAGTTTAGATTCAGGGATTTACGAGCAGTACGTC. Protein: CASSLDSGIYEQYV.

V is TRBV6-5 and J is TRBJ1-4; 7 positions agree with TRBD1. Unmatched junction bases numbered 10, after V lost 6 bases and J lost 0 bases. The CDR3 is made up of 17 amino acids. CDR1 is MNHEY and CDR2 is SVGAGI in the germline V gene. CDR3 loop: CASRSITGDATNEKLFF. The CDR3 DNA is TGTGCCAGCAGGTCGATTACAGGGGATGCAACTAATGAAAAACTGTTTTTT.

The V gene is TRBV7-9, the J gene TRBJ2-3, with D perhaps being TRBD1 or TRBD2 (5 bases each). V lost 4 bases and J lost 2, with 19 bases in between. CDR3 size: 17 residues. Germline V gene data show CDR1 as SEHNR and CDR2 as FQNEAQ (reference sequence). The CDR3 protein is CASSSRPGTENTDTQYF. CDR3 bases: TGTGCCAGCAGCTCGAGACCCGGGACCGAGAACACAGATACGCAGTATTTT.

The chain uses TRBV5-6 and TRBJ1-1; 9 positions match TRBD1. In germline, CDR1 is SGHDT, CDR2 YYEEEE. Germline trimming cut 0 bases from V and 4 bases from J; bases unmatched to any gene: 1. The CDR3 contains 14 residues. CDR3 region: CASSLGTGVTEAFF. As DNA, the CDR3 is TGTGCCAGCAGCTTGGGGACAGGGGTCACTGAAGCTTTCTTT.

This clonotype has a handful of counts. The rearrangement links TRBV18 to TRBJ1-1; D call uncertain. V lost 6 bases and J 3 bases, leaving 14 bases between the germline ends. The CDR3 runs 14 residues. Germline V gene lookup returns CDR1 KGHSH and CDR2 LQKENI. The CDR3 protein is CASSQQDEDTEAFF. The DNA for the CDR3 is TGTGCCAGCTCCCAGCAGGATGAGGACACTGAAGCTTTCTTT.

This clonotype was observed many times. CDR3 sequence (DNA): TGTGCCAGCAGTTTACCGGCCAATGGAGAAAAACTGTTTTTT. It is translated as CASSLPANGEKLFF. V gene TRBV28 combines with J gene TRBJ1-4; no clear D. Germline V lookup: CDR1 MDHEN, CDR2 SYDVKM. V gave up 2 bases and J gave up 8 bases, with 12 bases separating them. The CDR3 sequence is 14 residues long.

The V call is TRBV5-3, the J call TRBJ2-1; D is uncertain. TRBV5-3 is known as an ORF, though its function is uncertain. Trimming took off 5 bases at V and 0 bases at J, with 9 bases between the two ends. This CDR3 has 14 residues. Written as DNA, the CDR3 is TGTGCCAGAAGGCAGAAGAGCTCCTACAATGAGCAGTTCTTC. Its protein product is CARRQKSSYNEQFF.

The CDR3 DNA sequence: TGTGCCAGCAGGGGACAGGGGGGAAACACTGAAGCTTTCTTT. Encoded protein: CASRGQGGNTEAFF. The V call is TRBV27, the J call TRBJ1-1; 11 nucleotides line up with TRBD1. The germline V gene encodes CDR1 MNHEY and CDR2 SMNVEV (reference sequence). V shed 6 bases and J 2 bases; nucleotides not matched to a gene: 2. The CDR3 is 14 amino acids.

This clonotype was seen repeatedly, ten times or more. The V call is TRBV5-1, the J call TRBJ1-1, with a weak D call TRBD1 (6 bases). The V gene's germline CDR1 is SGHRS and CDR2 YFSETQ. V was trimmed by 3 bases and J by 5 bases, leaving 11 bases between them. The CDR3 consists of 13 residues. This chain's CDR3 is CASSSDRGTEAFF. The CDR3 DNA is TGCGCCAGCAGCTCGGACAGAGGAACTGAAGCTTTCTTT. The complete variable domain, with remaining parts taken from reference TRBV5-1 and TRBJ1-1, reads KAGVTQTPRYLIKTRGQQVTLSCSPISGHRSVSWYQQTPGQGLQFLFEYFSETQRNKGNFPGRFSGRQFSNSRSEMNVSTLELGDSALYLCASSSDRGTEAFFGQGTRLTVV.

The chain combines TRBV12-3 or TRBV12-4 with TRBJ2-7, with D unresolved. Trimming pared 4 bases from V and 3 bases from J, leaving 13 bases between. The CDR3 covers 14 residues. The chain's CDR3 is CASSSGRKGYEQYF. The CDR3 nucleotides are TGTGCCAGCAGTTCCGGGCGTAAAGGCTACGAGCAGTACTTC.

The rearrangement joins TRBV20-1 to TRBJ2-3; 11 bases map to TRBD2. Trimming at V came to 6 bases and at J to 5 bases, leaving 7 bases not matched to a gene. This CDR3 comprises 14 residues. The V gene's germline CDR1 is DFQATT and CDR2 SNEGSKA (reference sequence). CDR3 sequence: CSAKLAGDRDTQYF. The CDR3 coding sequence is TGCAGTGCGAAACTAGCGGGGGATCGAGATACGCAGTATTTT.

This clonotype occurred many times. The chain employs TRBV21-1 and TRBJ1-1. TRBV21-1 is annotated as a pseudogene. The CDR3 sequence is 12 residues long. The DNA of the CDR3 is TGTGCCAGACAACTTAAAAGGACTGAAGCTTTCTTT. Encoded protein: CARQLKRTEAFF.

This clonotype was detected a few times. The chain joins TRBV9 to TRBJ2-1; the D is unclear. The CDR3 has 14 amino acids. The V end lost 0 bases, the J end lost 2 bases, and 6 bases lay between the germline ends. Germline V gene sequence: CDR1 SGDLS, CDR2 YYNGEE. CDR3 DNA: TGTGCCAGCAGCGTAGCTGGGGCCTACAATGAGCAGTTCTTC. Translated, it gives CASSVAGAYNEQFF. Full variable domain (remainder filled in from reference TRBV9 and TRBJ2-1): DSGVTQTPKHLITATGQRVTLRCSPRSGDLSVYWYQQSLDQGLQFLIQYYNGEERAKGNILERFSAQQFPDLHSELNLSSLELGDSALYFCASSVAGAYNEQFFGPGTRLTVL.

This clonotype was found many times. The chain employs TRBV7-8 and TRBJ2-3; the D gene could be TRBD1 or TRBD2 (6 bases each). V was cut by 5 bases and J by 8 bases, with 8 bases left in between. Germline values: CDR1 SGHVS, CDR2 FQNEAQ. This CDR3 contains 11 residues. CDR3 DNA: TGTGCCAGCAGCACGGGGGCTACGCAGTATTTT. This encodes CASSTGATQYF.

This clonotype has only a few counts. The chain couples TRBV5-6 to TRBJ2-3; the D gene is possibly TRBD1 (5 bases). Trimming took 5 bases from V and 8 from J, leaving 12 bases between them. The CDR3 loop spans 12 amino acids. The germline CDR1 and CDR2 sequences are SGHDT and YYEEEE. CDR3 coding DNA: TGTGCCAGCAGATCTGACAGAACTACGCAGTATTTT. Translation: CASRSDRTTQYF.

This clonotype turned up a few times. This chain uses TRBV20-1 with TRBJ2-1; 11 nucleotides line up with TRBD1. In germline, CDR1 is DFQATT, CDR2 SNEGSKA (reference sequence). V dropped 6 bases and J dropped 10; count of bases not matched to a gene: 11. The CDR3 consists of 14 residues. The CDR3 DNA reads TGCAGTGCAAGGACCGGGACAGGGGGGTCCGAGCAGTTCTTC. Its protein product is CSARTGTGGSEQFF.

This clonotype came up a few times. The chain combines TRBV3-2 with TRBJ1-5; the table's D call, TRBD1, has no DNA check behind it. TRBV3-2 has pseudogene status. This CDR3 has 13 amino acids. DNA for the CDR3: TGTGTGCTGCCATGGGGGCGCAATCAGCCCCAGCATTTT. It codes for CVLPWGRNQPQHF.